Sequencing of this T cell receptor beta chain was carried out in a study of blood T cell repertoires in COVID-19. Study at large: The origin of the acute and convalescent COVID-19 samples was the United States, Italy and Spain. Sources were T cells, B-cell-depleted T cells, or PBMCs; the material itself was cDNA or gDNA.

Followed longitudinally, the Seattle patients had been enrolled during active infection. The length of the CDR3 is 14 residues. V lost 0 bases and J lost 7; bases outside the gene matches: 2. The germline CDR1 and CDR2 sequences are KGHSH and LQKENI. Original methodology: Counts of nucleated cells, estimated from reference gene primer amplification, were obtained. Assay used: immunoSEQ multiplex PCR; TCRdb lists only in-frame clones, some missing. For V, J and clone size, that table is used; D and trimming come from the DNA. This sample has about 150,000 clones, with roughly four fifths found just once.

The chain links TRBV18 to TRBJ1-4; 7 bases agree with TRBD1. The TCR originated in a woman aged 55 to 70 with COVID-19, enrolled during active disease. Specimen: peripheral blood. CDR3: CASSPPQGGEKLFF. CDR3 coding DNA: TGTGCCAGCTCACCACCCCAGGGGGGTGAAAAACTGTTTTTT.